This T cell receptor (beta chain) was identified in a study of cytomegalovirus exposure and HLA in healthy donors. Study-wide findings and caveats: The authors later linked a missense DCLRE1C variant to TCR beta V- and J-gene trimming. Other equally common chains were less clonally expanded than HLA-associated TCR beta chains, a later analysis showed. Indistinguishability led to the exclusion of some V segments, TRBV6-2 and TRBV6-3 included. Some TCR beta chains (roughly 160 of them) were listed as cytomegalovirus-associated.

On this clone itself: The antigen is undetermined.

PCR used 60 Vbeta primers and 13 Jbeta primers. Method: immunoSEQ multiplex PCR; TCRdb's copy keeps in-frame clones and lacks some. The sample lists tens of thousands of clones; 70% to 85% were seen once. Germline-derived CDR1 and CDR2 are SGHTA and FQGTGA. Trimming pared 4 bases from V and 9 bases from J, leaving 16 bases between. CDR3 size: 14 residues. The sample taken for sequencing was PBMCs. This clonotype was obtained from a man under 40 in good health and CMV-seronegative. The gene calls are TRBV7-3 and TRBJ2-1; D possibly corresponds to TRBD2 (5 bases). The CDR3 nucleotides read TGTGCCAGCAGCTCCCGGGGTACGGAGGCTGAGCAGTTCTTC. Translating it yields CASSSRGTEAEQFF.